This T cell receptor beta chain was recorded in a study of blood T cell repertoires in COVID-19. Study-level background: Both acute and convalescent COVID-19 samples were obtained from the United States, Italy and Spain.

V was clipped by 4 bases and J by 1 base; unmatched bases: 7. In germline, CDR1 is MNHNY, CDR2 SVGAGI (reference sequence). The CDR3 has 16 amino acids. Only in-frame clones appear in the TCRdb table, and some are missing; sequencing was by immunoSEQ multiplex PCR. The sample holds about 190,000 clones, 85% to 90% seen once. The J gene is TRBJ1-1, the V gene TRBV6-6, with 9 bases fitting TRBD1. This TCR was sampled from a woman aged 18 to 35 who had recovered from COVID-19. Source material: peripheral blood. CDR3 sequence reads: CASSSNRGLKNTEAFF. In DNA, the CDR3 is TGTGCCAGCAGTTCCAACAGGGGGCTGAAGAACACTGAAGCTTTCTTT.